The 19 T cell receptor beta chains presented below share a single source sample, sequenced in a study of human T cells and chemical hapten exposure. TCRdb itself ran the RACE reads through MiXCR, one entry per CDR3 protein. The top ten clones hold 1.7% of a sample with 180,000 or so distinct CDR3 sequences, around 13% of them seen once. Specified time point: patch test 1, 2 weeks after DPC sensitization. This sample's treatment: therapeutic diphenylcyclopropenone sensitization with weekly scalp DPC. This specimen was whole blood, taken in connection with sensitization to the hapten diphenylcyclopropenone (DPC). All receptors derive from a woman aged 25 to 39 with alopecia areata. Some clones in this sample may be carry-over from other donors' samples.

The gene calls are TRBV6-5 and TRBJ2-4; 7 bases map to TRBD1. This CDR3 spans 16 amino acids. After removal of 2 bases from V and 1 base from J, the junction contained 5 bases not matched to a gene. In germline, CDR1 is MNHEY, CDR2 SVGAGI. The CDR3 sequence: CASSYRMTGAKNIQYF. The CDR3 DNA is TGTGCCAGCAGTTACCGTATGACAGGGGCCAAAAACATTCAGTACTTC.

V is TRBV14 and J is TRBJ2-3; D remains ambiguous. The CDR3 spans 13 residues. With 6 bases removed from V and 2 bases from J, the gap between germline ends came to 9 bases. Per germline, CDR1 SGHDN and CDR2 FVKESK. The CDR3 spells CASRVSNTDTQYF. As DNA, the CDR3 is TGTGCCAGCAGGGTATCAAACACAGATACGCAGTATTTT.

This clonotype turned up a few times. J is TRBJ2-1 and V is TRBV5-5; TRBD1 or TRBD2 may be the D gene (5 bases each). Deletions cut 1 base from V and 0 bases from J, with 11 bases between. Per germline, CDR1 SGHKS and CDR2 YYEKEE (reference sequence). The CDR3 is made up of 16 amino acids. The CDR3 loop reads CASSLKGPYSYNEQFF. The CDR3 region has the DNA TGTGCCAGCAGCTTGAAGGGACCTTACTCCTACAATGAGCAGTTCTTC. Supplemented by reference TRBV5-5 and TRBJ2-1, the full variable domain reads DAGVTQSPTHLIKTRGQQVTLRCSPISGHKSVSWYQQVLGQGPQFIFQYYEKEERGRGNFPDRFSARQFPNYSSELNVNALLLGDSALYLCASSLKGPYSYNEQFFGPGTRLTVL.

The rearrangement uses TRBV29-1 and TRBJ2-1; 14 positions agree with TRBD2. Germline CDR1 SQVTM, CDR2 ANQGSEA. J lost 6 bases, V lost 3 bases, and 4 bases had no gene match. The CDR3 consists of 15 residues. In DNA, the CDR3 is TGCAGCGTTGAGGGACTAGCGGGAGTAGGCAATGAGCAGTTCTTC. Residues: CSVEGLAGVGNEQFF.

The rearrangement joins TRBV28 to TRBJ2-2; D ambiguous. Per the germline V gene, CDR1 is MDHEN and CDR2 is SYDVKM. V lost 3 bases and J lost 6, with 8 bases in between. The CDR3 consists of 13 residues. CDR3 in amino acids: CASSLKVAGELFF. CDR3 DNA: TGTGCCAGCAGTTTGAAGGTTGCCGGGGAGCTGTTTTTT.

This clonotype showed up just a few times. This chain uses TRBV4-3 with TRBJ1-6; unclear D gene. The V gene lost 3 bases and the J gene lost 0 bases, with 12 bases spanning the gap. This CDR3 has 17 amino acids. Looked up from germline, CDR1 is LGHNA and CDR2 is YSLEER. The CDR3 is CASSQAPYSSYNSPLHF. The DNA for the CDR3 is TGCGCCAGCAGCCAGGCACCCTACAGCTCCTATAATTCACCCCTCCACTTT.

This sequence joins TRBV10-2 and TRBJ2-5; D is possibly TRBD1 (5 bases). The V gene lost 6 bases and the J gene lost 5 bases, with 16 bases spanning the gap. Germline V gives CDR1 WSHSY, CDR2 SAAADI. The CDR3 covers 14 residues. The CDR3, as DNA: TGCGCCAGCAGCTATAGTGGGGCTGGGGAGACCCAGTACTTC. Encoded protein: CASSYSGAGETQYF.

The V gene is TRBV7-6, the J gene TRBJ2-3; unclear D gene. Germline V CDR1 and CDR2: SGHVS, FNYEAQ. The CDR3 has 13 amino acids. Trimming pared 5 bases from V and 4 bases from J, leaving 10 bases between. CDR3 amino acids: CASSPLGADTQYF. The CDR3 DNA follows: TGTGCCAGCAGCCCACTGGGTGCAGATACGCAGTATTTT. The entire variable domain, with the rest obtained from reference TRBV7-6 and TRBJ2-3, is as follows: GAGVSQSPRYKVTKRGQDVALRCDPISGHVSLYWYRQALGQGPEFLTYFNYEAQQDKSGLPNDRFSAERPEGSISTLTIQRTEQRDSAMYRCASSPLGADTQYFGPGTRLTVL.

This clonotype was recorded a few times. This chain uses TRBV28 with TRBJ1-5; maybe TRBD1 (6 bases). The CDR3 is made up of 18 amino acids. CDR1 and CDR2 (germline): MDHEN, SYDVKM. Trimming removed 10 bases at V and 4 bases at J, with 29 bases between. The CDR3 sequence is CATETRTGRPLPNQPQHF. Here the CDR3 DNA reads TGTGCCACCGAGACGCGTACAGGGCGGCCCCTCCCAAATCAGCCCCAGCATTTT.

The chain uses TRBV5-1 and TRBJ2-5; unclear D gene. V lost 1 base, J lost 2 bases, and 12 bases lay in between. The CDR3 is made up of 15 amino acids. Germline assignment: CDR1 SGHRS and CDR2 YFSETQ. The DNA for the CDR3 is TGCGCCAGCAGCTTGTCTGGAGCCCAGCAAGAGACCCAGTACTTC. Residues: CASSLSGAQQETQYF.

The V call is TRBV20-1, the J call TRBJ2-7, with D perhaps matching TRBD1 (5 bases). The CDR3 runs to 13 residues. The V gene's germline CDR1 is DFQATT and CDR2 SNEGSKA (reference sequence). The V end was cut by 3 bases, the J end by 5 bases, with 14 bases between. The CDR3 DNA follows: TGCAGTGCTAGCCTTGTAAGGGGTAACGAGCAGTACTTC. This sequence encodes CSASLVRGNEQYF.

This clonotype occurred a few times. This rearrangement joins TRBV28 to TRBJ2-4; D ambiguous. Germline assignment: CDR1 MDHEN and CDR2 SYDVKM. V lost 5 bases and J lost 5, with 16 bases in between. The CDR3 loop spans 15 amino acids. CDR3 region: CASSQSQEFQNIQYF. The CDR3 bases are TGTGCCAGCAGTCAATCTCAGGAGTTCCAAAACATTCAGTACTTC.

This clonotype was counted a few times. The chain combines TRBV7-2 with TRBJ2-1; D remains ambiguous. Trimming removed 5 bases at V and 7 bases at J, with 6 bases between. CDR1 and CDR2 (germline): SGHTA, FQGNSA. This CDR3 spans 11 amino acids. The CDR3 loop is CASSPRNEQFF. The CDR3 nucleotides are TGTGCCAGCAGCCCCCGGAATGAGCAGTTCTTC.

This clonotype turned up a few times. The rearrangement uses TRBV6-5 and TRBJ1-6; the D gene is possibly TRBD1 (5 bases). Trimming removed 7 bases from V and 4 bases from J, with 14 bases in between. The germline V gene has CDR1 MNHEY and CDR2 SVGAGI. The CDR3 is made up of 15 amino acids. Here the CDR3 DNA reads TGTGCCAGCACCCCAGGGCGGCTATATAATTCACCCCTCCACTTT. Its protein is CASTPGRLYNSPLHF.

CDR3 in DNA: TGCAGTGCTAGAACCGCAGCCTCTGGGGCCAACGTCCTGACTTTC. Translated: CSARTAASGANVLTF. V usage is TRBV20-1 and J usage is TRBJ2-6; D is unresolved. The CDR3 totals 15 residues. V was cut by 2 bases and J by 0 bases, with 8 bases left in between. Germline V gene sequence: CDR1 DFQATT, CDR2 SNEGSKA (reference sequence).

This chain links TRBV5-1 with TRBJ1-1, with D perhaps matching TRBD1 (5 bases). The CDR3 has 14 amino acids. Looked up from germline, CDR1 is SGHRS and CDR2 is YFSETQ. Between the trimmed V and J ends, which lost 3 bases and 1 base, there was a span of 10 bases. The CDR3 DNA sequence: TGCGCCAGCAGCTGGCAGGGCCCGAACACTGAAGCTTTCTTT. It codes for CASSWQGPNTEAFF.

Ten or more counts support this clonotype. V usage is TRBV11-2 and J usage is TRBJ1-5, with D maybe TRBD1 (5 bases). V gave up 2 bases and J gave up 6 bases, with 8 bases separating them. Per the germline V gene, CDR1 is SGHAT and CDR2 is FQNNGV. The CDR3 is 13 amino acids. The CDR3 protein is CASSLTTAQPQHF. The CDR3 DNA is TGTGCCAGCAGCTTAACGACAGCTCAGCCCCAGCATTTT. The whole variable domain, filled in from reference TRBV11-2 and TRBJ1-5, reads EAGVAQSPRYKIIEKRQSVAFWCNPISGHATLYWYQQILGQGPKLLIQFQNNGVVDDSQLPKDRFSAERLKGVDSTLKIQPAKLEDSAVYLCASSLTTAQPQHFGDGTRLSIL.

This clonotype occurred a few times. This chain connects TRBV4-3 to TRBJ2-3, with 12 bases that match TRBD2. The CDR3 has 17 residues. Germline V gene sequence: CDR1 LGHNA, CDR2 YSLEER. The junction had 9 bases not matched to a gene; V was cut back by 0 bases and J by 8 bases. CDR3 region: CASSQDPLAGGPGTQYF. The CDR3, as DNA: TGCGCCAGCAGCCAAGACCCTCTAGCGGGAGGGCCAGGTACGCAGTATTTT.

The table lists this clonotype with a few counts. The chain is built from TRBV9 and TRBJ2-1, with D uncertain. The CDR3 extends over 11 amino acids. Per germline, CDR1 SGDLS and CDR2 YYNGEE. Trimming pared 3 bases from V and 5 bases from J, leaving 3 bases between. The DNA of the CDR3 is TGTGCCAGCAGCGGGAACAATGAGCAGTTCTTC. Protein: CASSGNNEQFF.